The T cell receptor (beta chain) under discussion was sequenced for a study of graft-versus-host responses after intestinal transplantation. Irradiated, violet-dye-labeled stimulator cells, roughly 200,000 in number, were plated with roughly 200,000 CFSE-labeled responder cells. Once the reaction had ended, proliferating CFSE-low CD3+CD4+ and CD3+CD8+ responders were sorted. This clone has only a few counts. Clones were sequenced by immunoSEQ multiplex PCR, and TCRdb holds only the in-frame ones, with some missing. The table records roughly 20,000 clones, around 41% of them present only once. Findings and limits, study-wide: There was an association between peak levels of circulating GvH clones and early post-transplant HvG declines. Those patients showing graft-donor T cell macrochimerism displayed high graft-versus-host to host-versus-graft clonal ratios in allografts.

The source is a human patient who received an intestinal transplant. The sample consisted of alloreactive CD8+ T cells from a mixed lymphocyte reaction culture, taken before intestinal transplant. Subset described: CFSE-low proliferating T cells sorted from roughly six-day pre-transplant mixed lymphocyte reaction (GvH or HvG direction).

The CDR3 spells CASSPVLGEQYF. DNA of the CDR3: TGTGCCAGCAGCCCCGTCCTCGGGGAGCAGTACTTC. The chain employs TRBV6-6 and TRBJ2-7; D unclear. This CDR3 spans 12 amino acids. V was pared by 6 bases and J by 7 bases, with 13 bases between. Germline V gives CDR1 MNHNY, CDR2 SVGAGI (reference sequence).